What follows are 30 T cell receptor beta chains derived from one specimen sequenced in a study of vaccination and CD4 T cells after COVID-19. Treatment reported: approximately 9-day PBMC culture with coronavirus spike peptide pools or control peptides (ViraFEST assay). Scientists ran DNA taken from cultured CD4+ T cells through the Oncomine TCR Beta short-read assay for sequencing. TCRdb used MiXCR to reprocess the PCR reads, holding one entry per CDR3 protein. The sample has about 17,000 distinct CDR3 sequences, roughly 50% seen once. These TCRs' antigens remain unknown. Sequenced material: CD4+ T cells from blood, cultured in vitro. These receptors all come from a human donor who had recovered from COVID-19.

This chain joins TRBV12-3 or TRBV12-4 and TRBJ2-3, with D possibly TRBD1 on 7 matching bases. V lost 6 bases to trimming and J lost 6 bases, with 19 bases between them. This CDR3 has 15 residues. The CDR3 nucleotides read TGTGCCAGCAGCCGACAGGGAGGTCTCAGGGATACGCAGTATTTT. Translation: CASSRQGGLRDTQYF.

The chain employs TRBV7-9 and TRBJ1-1, with 10 bases fitting TRBD1. The germline CDR1 and CDR2 sequences are SEHNR and FQNEAQ (reference sequence). This CDR3 has 15 residues. Trimming cost V 5 bases and J 1 base; bases outside gene matches: 4. CDR3 DNA sequence: TGTGCCAGCAGCCCCGGGACAGGGGCGAACACTGAAGCTTTCTTT. Translating gives CASSPGTGANTEAFF. Full variable domain (missing parts from reference TRBV7-9 and TRBJ1-1): DTGVSQNPRHKITKRGQNVTFRCDPISEHNRLYWYRQTLGQGPEFLTYFQNEAQLEKSRLLSDRFSAERPKGSFSTLEIQRTEQGDSAMYLCASSPGTGANTEAFFGQGTRLTVV.

The table lists this clonotype with a few counts. The CDR3 DNA is TGTGCCAGCAGACTGTGGAGGGGCTATAGCAATCAGCCCCAGCATTTT. Protein product: CASRLWRGYSNQPQHF. V gene TRBV6-1 combines with J gene TRBJ1-5, with a tentative D call TRBD1 (5 bases). Deletions cut 6 bases from V and 0 bases from J, with 15 bases between. The CDR3 loop spans 16 amino acids. Germline CDR1 reads MNHNS; CDR2 reads SASEGT.

The chain carries TRBV4-2 and TRBJ1-2; TRBD1 agrees at 10 bases. The V segment lost 3 bases and the J segment 8 bases; nucleotides outside the gene matches: 3. CDR1 is LGHNA and CDR2 is YNFKEQ in the germline V gene. The CDR3 consists of 13 residues. DNA for the CDR3: TGTGCCAGCAGCCACCGGGACAGGGGAGGCTACACCTTC. It yields the protein CASSHRDRGGYTF.

In nucleotides, the CDR3 is TGTGCCAGCAGCCCCCGCGGGAGATCTGGGGCCAACGTCCTGACTTTC. Amino acids: CASSPRGRSGANVLTF. The chain has TRBV12-3 or TRBV12-4 and TRBJ2-6; 7 nucleotides match TRBD2. CDR3 length: 16 residues. V was pared by 6 bases and J by 1 base, with 6 bases of the junction left unmatched.

This sequence joins TRBV12-3 or TRBV12-4 and TRBJ2-5, with TRBD2 as a possible D gene (5 bases). The CDR3 is 15 amino acids. The V and J ends lost 5 bases and 5 bases respectively, with 18 bases between them. CDR3 DNA sequence: TGTGCCAGCAGTCCGCCGGTGGGCGGGTCGGAGACCCAGTACTTC. Protein product: CASSPPVGGSETQYF.

The V and J genes are TRBV7-8 and TRBJ2-3, with D possibly TRBD2 on 6 matching bases. Germline assignment: CDR1 SGHVS and CDR2 FQNEAQ. V lost 4 bases to trimming and J lost 2 bases, with 16 bases between them. This CDR3 has 16 amino acids. CDR3 DNA: TGTGCCAGCAGCTATGGGCGGGAACTGATCACAGATACGCAGTATTTT. This gives the protein CASSYGRELITDTQYF. Full variable domain (rest looked up from reference TRBV7-8 and TRBJ2-3): GAGVSQSPRYKVAKRGQDVALRCDPISGHVSLFWYQQALGQGPEFLTYFQNEAQLDKSGLPSDRFFAERPEGSVSTLKIQRTQQEDSAVYLCASSYGRELITDTQYFGPGTRLTVL.

This clonotype was seen only once. V and J are TRBV11-3 and TRBJ2-5; D is unresolved. The V end was cut by 1 base, the J end by 7 bases, with 7 bases between. Germline V gene lookup returns CDR1 SGHNT and CDR2 YENEEA. CDR3 length: 12 amino acids. CDR3 bases: TGTGCCAGCAGCTTAGTACCCCCGACCCAGTACTTC. Amino acids: CASSLVPPTQYF.

As concerns this clonotype: One end of the junction fails to match germline, which may point to a read error. The J gene is TRBJ1-1, the V gene TRBV20-1; weak D call: TRBD1 (6 bases). Germline lookup yields CDR1 DFQATT and CDR2 SNEGSKA (reference sequence). The CDR3 totals 14 residues. This CDR3 reads CSAGETGRDTEAFF. CDR3 coding DNA: TGCAGTGCTGGAGAGACAGGAAGGGACACTGAAGCTTTCTTT.

The rearrangement links TRBV30 to TRBJ2-3; 9 bases are shared with TRBD2. The CDR3 runs to 14 residues. Trimming at V came to 4 bases and at J to 1 base, leaving 3 bases not matched to a gene. Germline CDR1 is GTSNPN and CDR2 is SVGIG (reference sequence). CDR3 amino acids: CAWTRTSGTDTQYF. The CDR3 DNA reads TGTGCCTGGACGCGGACTAGCGGCACAGATACGCAGTATTTT.

This clonotype occurred once. The DNA of the CDR3 is TGTGCCAGCCTTTTGTCAATGAACACTGAAGCTTTCTTT. Its protein product is CASLLSMNTEAFF. This sequence joins TRBV12-3 or TRBV12-4 and TRBJ1-1; D call uncertain. This CDR3 contains 13 residues. The germline V and J ends were trimmed by 8 bases and 0 bases, with 10 bases remaining between them.

The chain combines TRBV12-3 or TRBV12-4 with TRBJ2-2; a possible D gene is TRBD2 (6 bases). The V end lost 11 bases, the J end lost 0 bases, and 13 bases lay between the germline ends. CDR3 length: 14 amino acids. CDR3 sequence (DNA): TGTGCCGGGGGGATAGATACGAACACCGGGGAGCTGTTTTTT. It encodes CAGGIDTNTGELFF.

This clonotype showed up just a few times. The V gene is TRBV12-3 or TRBV12-4, the J gene TRBJ2-2; 7 positions agree with TRBD2. Trimming cost V 10 bases and J 5 bases; bases outside gene matches: 4. This CDR3 contains 12 residues. The CDR3 coding sequence is TGTGCCACCGGGGGGAGAACCGGGGAGCTGTTTTTT. It encodes CATGGRTGELFF.

The rearrangement joins TRBV20-1 to TRBJ1-2; TRBD1 agrees at 12 bases. Germline loops: CDR1 DFQATT, CDR2 SNEGSKA (reference sequence). The CDR3 is 15 amino acids. V lost 5 bases to trimming and J lost 8 bases; unmatched junction nucleotides: 12. The CDR3 nucleotides read TGCAGTGCTTCCGGGACAGGGGGCGCTTTCGGCGGCTACACCTTC. This translates into CSASGTGGAFGGYTF.

This clonotype was seen just once. The rearrangement joins TRBV7-3 to TRBJ2-3; tentatively, D is TRBD2 (7 bases). Per germline, CDR1 SGHTA and CDR2 FQGTGA. This CDR3 has 17 amino acids. Trimming stripped 2 bases from V and 0 bases from J, with 15 bases between. CDR3 in amino acids: CASSLAGGGLSTDTQYF. The CDR3 DNA reads as TGTGCCAGCAGCTTAGCCGGCGGGGGCCTTAGCACAGATACGCAGTATTTT.

The V gene is TRBV2, the J gene TRBJ2-2; TRBD1 matches 7 bases. V shed 4 bases, J shed 2 bases, and the junction held 7 bases outside the gene matches. CDR1 is SNHLY, CDR2 FYNNEI, per germline. This CDR3 is built from 16 residues. The CDR3 DNA is TGTGCCAGCAGTGGTGCCACAGGGGACAACACCGGGGAGCTGTTTTTT. It is translated as CASSGATGDNTGELFF.

The rearrangement uses TRBV24-1 and TRBJ2-5; 16 nucleotides line up with TRBD2. Germline V gives CDR1 KGHDR, CDR2 SFDVKD. V was pared by 5 bases and J by 5 bases, with 4 bases of the junction left unmatched. This CDR3 spans 16 amino acids. The CDR3 coding sequence is TGTGCCACCAGTGGGGGACTAGCGGGGGGGAAGGAGACCCAGTACTTC. Its translation: CATSGGLAGGKETQYF.

The chain carries TRBV2 and TRBJ1-5, with a tentative D call TRBD1 (5 bases). Germline assignment: CDR1 SNHLY and CDR2 FYNNEI. The CDR3 spans 12 residues. Trimming took off 8 bases at V and 4 bases at J, with 9 bases between the two ends. The CDR3 bases are TGTGCCAGCGGTGGGGGGAATCAGCCCCAGCATTTT. Translated, it gives CASGGGNQPQHF.

J is TRBJ2-3 and V is TRBV20-1; D is unresolved. This CDR3 is 12 amino acids long. Trimming stripped 5 bases from V and 4 bases from J, with 10 bases between. The germline gives CDR1 DFQATT, CDR2 SNEGSKA (reference sequence). The CDR3 DNA sequence: TGCAGTGCTGAGTCGAACGCAGATACGCAGTATTTT. It is translated as CSAESNADTQYF.

J is TRBJ1-2 and V is TRBV7-8, with a possible D match to TRBD1 (5 bases). V was clipped by 1 base and J by 4 bases, with 13 bases between them. Germline lookup yields CDR1 SGHVS and CDR2 FQNEAQ. The CDR3 covers 15 residues. Here the CDR3 DNA reads TGTGCCAGCAGCTTAGTTGGAGGGGAGGGCTATGGCTACACCTTC. Translated, it gives CASSLVGGEGYGYTF.

This chain links TRBV7-3 with TRBJ1-2, with no clear D. The CDR3 consists of 13 residues. Germline assignment: CDR1 SGHTA and CDR2 FQGTGA. The V end was cut by 5 bases, the J end by 4 bases, with 11 bases between. This chain's CDR3 is CASSLANSYGYTF. The CDR3 bases are TGTGCCAGCAGCCTTGCCAACTCCTATGGCTACACCTTC.

The chain has TRBV15 and TRBJ1-1; D is ambiguous. Germline values: CDR1 LNHNV, CDR2 YYDKDF (reference sequence). The germline V and J ends were trimmed by 0 bases and 11 bases, with 13 bases remaining between them. The CDR3 contains 13 residues. In nucleotides, the CDR3 is TGTGCCACCAGCAGAGATGGGGAGCTGAGGGCTTTCTTT. It translates to CATSRDGELRAFF. The variable domain in full, completed from reference TRBV15 and TRBJ1-1, reads DAMVIQNPRYQVTQFGKPVTLSCSQTLNHNVMYWYQQKSSQAPKLLFHYYDKDFNNEADTPDNFQSRRPNTSFCFLDIRSPGLGDTAMYLCATSRDGELRAFFGQGTRLTVV.

The chain carries TRBV10-2 and TRBJ2-5; 8 nucleotides match TRBD2. V shed 2 bases, J shed 5 bases, and the junction held 10 bases outside the gene matches. The CDR3 contains 16 residues. Germline assignment: CDR1 WSHSY and CDR2 SAAADI. As DNA, the CDR3 is TGCGCCAGCAGTGAGGCTCGGGCGGGAGGTGGTGAGACCCAGTACTTC. This translates into CASSEARAGGGETQYF.

This chain's CDR3 is CASSILGTPEIYEQYF. DNA of the CDR3: TGTGCCAGCAGCATTCTCGGGACCCCGGAGATCTACGAGCAGTACTTC. This sequence joins TRBV5-5 and TRBJ2-7, with D tentatively TRBD1 or TRBD2 (5 bases each). The germline V and J ends were trimmed by 4 bases and 3 bases, with 20 bases remaining between them. The CDR3 is 16 amino acids. The V gene's germline CDR1 is SGHKS and CDR2 YYEKEE (reference sequence).

CDR3 coding DNA: TGTGCCAGCAGTGAAGAGGGAAGGGACACTGAAGCTTTCTTT. As protein: CASSEEGRDTEAFF. The chain uses TRBV2 and TRBJ1-1, with no clear D. Trimming took off 1 base at V and 3 bases at J, with 9 bases between the two ends. CDR1 SNHLY and CDR2 FYNNEI come from the germline V gene. CDR3 length equals 14 residues.

This clonotype has a handful of counts. The rearrangement joins TRBV7-8 to TRBJ2-7; tentative D call: TRBD1 (6 bases). V was clipped by 1 base and J by 5 bases, with 12 bases between them. This CDR3 has 14 residues. From germline, CDR1 is SGHVS and CDR2 FQNEAQ. CDR3 residues: CASSLGRGSDEQYF. The CDR3 DNA reads TGTGCCAGCAGCTTAGGCAGGGGAAGCGACGAGCAGTACTTC.

This clonotype appeared a single time. CDR3 loop: CAWAGTAVPYF. CDR3 coding DNA: TGTGCCTGGGCCGGGACAGCAGTTCCGTACTTC. J is TRBJ2-7 and V is TRBV30, with 7 bases fitting TRBD1. Germline V gives CDR1 GTSNPN, CDR2 SVGIG (reference sequence). The CDR3 consists of 11 residues. Trimming took 5 bases from V and 12 from J; bases not matched to a gene: 10.

This clonotype came up a few times. CDR3 sequence: CASSLGGLAGGQETQYF. In DNA, the CDR3 is TGCGCCAGCAGCTTGGGCGGACTAGCGGGGGGACAAGAGACCCAGTACTTC. The chain carries TRBV5-1 and TRBJ2-5; TRBD2 agrees at 14 bases. The CDR3 loop spans 17 amino acids. Unmatched junction bases numbered 3, after V lost 0 bases and J lost 2 bases. Germline values: CDR1 SGHRS, CDR2 YFSETQ. Combining the CDR3 with reference TRBV5-1 and TRBJ2-5 gives the whole variable domain KAGVTQTPRYLIKTRGQQVTLSCSPISGHRSVSWYQQTPGQGLQFLFEYFSETQRNKGNFPGRFSGRQFSNSRSEMNVSTLELGDSALYLCASSLGGLAGGQETQYFGPGTRLLVL.

The chain recombines TRBV4-2 with TRBJ2-5; 7 bases fit TRBD1. The V gene's germline CDR1 is LGHNA and CDR2 YNFKEQ. J gave up 3 bases and V 3 bases, and 4 bases lay outside the gene matches. The CDR3 is made up of 14 amino acids. CDR3 nucleotide sequence: TGTGCCAGCAGCCAGGGGACAGCGAAAGAGACCCAGTACTTC. Its protein product is CASSQGTAKETQYF.

This chain links TRBV7-6 with TRBJ2-1, with 8 bases identical to TRBD2. CDR3 length: 15 residues. Germline loops: CDR1 SGHVS, CDR2 FNYEAQ. Trimming removed 8 bases from V and 6 bases from J; junction bases left unmatched: 12. The chain's CDR3 is CASQFNRGGGNEQFF. As DNA, the CDR3 is TGTGCCAGCCAGTTCAATCGGGGGGGCGGCAATGAGCAGTTCTTC.